The TCR beta chain under discussion was sequenced for a study of beta chain features in type 1 diabetes. On this clone itself: Its target is unknown.

V lost 6 bases and J lost 7; bases outside the gene matches: 13. Germline V CDR1 and CDR2: MDHEN, SYDVKM. The CDR3 has 15 amino acids. Study-wide findings and caveats: Equally in patients and controls, shorter templates might have been favored by PCR. In type 1 diabetes patients, VDJ junctions had fewer insertions; deletions at these junctions were more frequent. Patients with Type 1 diabetes showed moderately but significantly shorter TCRB CDR3s in all four CD4+ subsets.

Of the isolated RNA, all was reverse transcribed, and so the sequenced material was expressed TCRB transcripts. The data were produced by immunoSEQ multiplex PCR, yet TCRdb's version contains in-frame clones alone and is incomplete. The sample comprises a few hundred thousand clones, about 12% of which are singletons, and roughly 0.017% rests with the top ten. Without exception, sorted populations had purity beyond 95%. The source material was naive CD4+ T cells from blood. This sequence originates from a man between 18 and 35 years old in good health. This chain links TRBV28 with TRBJ1-2; 8 nucleotides match TRBD1. The CDR3 sequence: CASRVSGQGAGGYTF. The CDR3, as DNA: TGTGCCAGCAGGGTCTCAGGGCAGGGGGCAGGTGGCTACACCTTC.